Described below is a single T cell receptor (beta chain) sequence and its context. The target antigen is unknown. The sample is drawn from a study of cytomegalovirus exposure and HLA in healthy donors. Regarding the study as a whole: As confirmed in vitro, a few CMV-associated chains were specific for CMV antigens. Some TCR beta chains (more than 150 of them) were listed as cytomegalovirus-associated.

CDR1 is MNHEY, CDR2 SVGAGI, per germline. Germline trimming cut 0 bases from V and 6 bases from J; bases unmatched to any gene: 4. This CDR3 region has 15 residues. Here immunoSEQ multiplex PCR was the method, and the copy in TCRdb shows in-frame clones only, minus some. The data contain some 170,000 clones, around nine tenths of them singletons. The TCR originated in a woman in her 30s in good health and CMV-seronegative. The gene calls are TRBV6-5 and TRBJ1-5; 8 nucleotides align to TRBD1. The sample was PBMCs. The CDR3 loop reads CASSYSTGDGQPQHF. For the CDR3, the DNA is TGTGCCAGCAGTTACTCGACAGGGGATGGTCAGCCCCAGCATTTT.